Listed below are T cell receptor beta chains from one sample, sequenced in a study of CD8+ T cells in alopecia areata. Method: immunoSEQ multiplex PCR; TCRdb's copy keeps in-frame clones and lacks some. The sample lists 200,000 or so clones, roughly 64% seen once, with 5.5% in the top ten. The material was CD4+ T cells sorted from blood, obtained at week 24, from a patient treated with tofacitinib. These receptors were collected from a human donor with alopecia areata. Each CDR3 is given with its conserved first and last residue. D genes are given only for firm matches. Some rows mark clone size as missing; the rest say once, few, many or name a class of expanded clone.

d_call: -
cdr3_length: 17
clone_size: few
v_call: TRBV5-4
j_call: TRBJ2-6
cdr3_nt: TGTGCCAGCAGCTTGTGGTCCAGGGTTTCTGGGGCCAACGTCCTGACTTTC
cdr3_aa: CASSLWSRVSGANVLTF

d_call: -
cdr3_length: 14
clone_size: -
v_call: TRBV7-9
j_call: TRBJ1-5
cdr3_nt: TGTGCCAGCAGCTTACCCGGGGACCCCCAGCCCCAGCATTTT
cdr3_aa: CASSLPGDPQPQHF

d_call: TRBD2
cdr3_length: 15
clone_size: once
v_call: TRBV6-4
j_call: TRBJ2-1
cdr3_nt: TGTGCCAGCAGCCAACTAGCGGGGGGGCCTGGTGAGCAGTTCTTC
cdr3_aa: CASSQLAGGPGEQFF

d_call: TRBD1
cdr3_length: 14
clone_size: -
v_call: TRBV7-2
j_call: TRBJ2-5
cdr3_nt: TGTGCCAGCAGCTACCGGGACAGGGGCGAGACCCAGTACTTC
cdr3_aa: CASSYRDRGETQYF

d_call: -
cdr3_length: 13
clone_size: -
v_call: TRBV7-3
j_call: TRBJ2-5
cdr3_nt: TGTGCCAGCAGCTTAAACCCCTCGGAGACCCAGTACTTC
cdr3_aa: CASSLNPSETQYF

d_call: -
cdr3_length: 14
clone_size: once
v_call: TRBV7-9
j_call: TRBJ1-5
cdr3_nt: TGTGCCAGCAGCTCCGCCGGTAGCAATCAGCCCCAGCATTTT
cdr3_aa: CASSSAGSNQPQHF

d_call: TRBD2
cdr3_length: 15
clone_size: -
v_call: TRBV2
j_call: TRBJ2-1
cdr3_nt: TGTGCCAGCAGGGAGCGGGAGTTCACCTACAATGAGCAGTTCTTC
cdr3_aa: CASREREFTYNEQFF

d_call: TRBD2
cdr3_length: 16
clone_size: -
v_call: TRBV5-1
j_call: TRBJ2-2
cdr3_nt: TGCGCCAGCAGCTTGGTCGTCGGGAGGGCCGGCGGGGAGCTGTTTTTT
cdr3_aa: CASSLVVGRAGGELFF

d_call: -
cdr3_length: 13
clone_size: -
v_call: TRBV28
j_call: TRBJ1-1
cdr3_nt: TGTGCCAGCATTGGGGGTGACGAAAGCGACGCTTTCTTT
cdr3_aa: CASIGGDESDAFF

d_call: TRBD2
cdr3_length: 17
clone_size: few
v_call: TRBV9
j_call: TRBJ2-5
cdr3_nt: TGTGCCAGCAGCCCACGTGGGGGACTCGGGGGGCAAGAGACCCAGTACTTC
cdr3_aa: CASSPRGGLGGQETQYF

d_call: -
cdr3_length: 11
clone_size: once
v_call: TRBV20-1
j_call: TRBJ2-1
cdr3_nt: TGCAGTGCTGAGGAGAACAATGAGCAGTTCTTC
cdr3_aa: CSAEENNEQFF

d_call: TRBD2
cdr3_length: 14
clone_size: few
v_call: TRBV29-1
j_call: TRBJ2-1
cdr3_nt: TGCAGCGTGGGGCTAGCGGGAACTTACAATGAGCAGTTCTTC
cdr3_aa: CSVGLAGTYNEQFF

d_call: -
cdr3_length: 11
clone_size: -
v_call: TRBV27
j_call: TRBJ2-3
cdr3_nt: TGTGCCAGCAGTTTCTATGATACGCAGTATTTT
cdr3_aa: CASSFYDTQYF

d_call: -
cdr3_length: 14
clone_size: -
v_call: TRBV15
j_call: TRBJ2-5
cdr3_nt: TGTGCCACCAGCTCGCGTGGGGGGGCAGAGACCCAGTACTTC
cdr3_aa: CATSSRGGAETQYF

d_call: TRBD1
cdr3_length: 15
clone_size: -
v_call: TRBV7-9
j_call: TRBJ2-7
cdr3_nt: TGTGCCAGCAGCTTTCGAGACAGGGGGCAGGACGAGCAGTACTTC
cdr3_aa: CASSFRDRGQDEQYF

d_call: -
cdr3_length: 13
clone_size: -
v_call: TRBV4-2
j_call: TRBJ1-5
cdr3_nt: TGTGCCAGCAGCCAGGGGGGCAATCAGCCCCAGCATTTT
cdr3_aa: CASSQGGNQPQHF

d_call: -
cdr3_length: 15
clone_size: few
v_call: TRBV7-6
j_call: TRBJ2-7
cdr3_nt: TGTGCCAGCAGCTCGAGCAGGCTAGGGACCCTCGAGCAGTACTTC
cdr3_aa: CASSSSRLGTLEQYF

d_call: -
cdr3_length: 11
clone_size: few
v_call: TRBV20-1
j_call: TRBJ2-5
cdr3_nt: TGCAGTGCTAGAGAGTTGGAGACCCAGTACTTC
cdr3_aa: CSARELETQYF

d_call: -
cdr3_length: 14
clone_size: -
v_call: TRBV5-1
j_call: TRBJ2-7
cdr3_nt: TGCGCCAGCAGCTTGTCGGGGTTGAACTACGAGCAGTACTTC
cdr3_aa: CASSLSGLNYEQYF

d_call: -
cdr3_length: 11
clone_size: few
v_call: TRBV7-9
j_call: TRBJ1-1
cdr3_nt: TGTGCCAGCAGCGGGGTCGCTGAAGCTTTCTTT
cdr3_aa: CASSGVAEAFF

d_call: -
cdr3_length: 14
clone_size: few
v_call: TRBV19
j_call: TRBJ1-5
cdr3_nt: TGTGCCAGTAGTGGCGGCAACGAGGGGCAGCCCCAGCATTTT
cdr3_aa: CASSGGNEGQPQHF

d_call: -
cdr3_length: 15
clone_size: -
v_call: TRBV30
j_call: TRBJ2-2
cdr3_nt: TGTGCCTGGAGTGACCCAGTCCCTCCAACCGGGGAGCTGTTTTTT
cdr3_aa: CAWSDPVPPTGELFF

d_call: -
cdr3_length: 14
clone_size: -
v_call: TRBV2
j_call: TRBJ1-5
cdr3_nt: TGTGCCAGCAGTGGCAGGGCGAGGAATCAGCCCCAGCATTTT
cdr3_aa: CASSGRARNQPQHF

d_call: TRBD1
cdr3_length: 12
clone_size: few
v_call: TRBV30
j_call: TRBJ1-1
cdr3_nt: TGTGCCTGGCAGTCCGGGACAGGGTTGGCTTTCTTT
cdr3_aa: CAWQSGTGLAFF

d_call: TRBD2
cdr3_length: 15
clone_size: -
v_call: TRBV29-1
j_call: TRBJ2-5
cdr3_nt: TGCAGCGTGGGCGATGCGGGAGGGCCCGGTGAGACCCAGTACTTC
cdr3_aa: CSVGDAGGPGETQYF

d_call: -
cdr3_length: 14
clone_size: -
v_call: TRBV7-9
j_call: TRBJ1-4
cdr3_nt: TGTGCCAGCAGCCCCTCTCGGGGACAAGAAAAACTGTTTTTT
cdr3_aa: CASSPSRGQEKLFF

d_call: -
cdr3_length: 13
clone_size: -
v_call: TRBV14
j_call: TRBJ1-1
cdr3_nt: TGTGCCAGCAGCCAACAGGGTAGCACTGAAGCTTTCTTT
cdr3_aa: CASSQQGSTEAFF

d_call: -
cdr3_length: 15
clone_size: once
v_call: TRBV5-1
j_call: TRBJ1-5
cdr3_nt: TGCGCCAGCAGCTTGGCCGGGGCAGCGAATCAGCCCCAGCATTTT
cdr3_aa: CASSLAGAANQPQHF

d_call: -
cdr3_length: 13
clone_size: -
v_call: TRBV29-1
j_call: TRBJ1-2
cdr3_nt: TGCAGCGTTGCGAACAGGGCAACTTATGGCTACACCTTC
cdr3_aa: CSVANRATYGYTF

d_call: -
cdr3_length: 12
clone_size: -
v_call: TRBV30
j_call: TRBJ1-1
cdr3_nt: TGTGCCTGGAAACCAATATCCCCTGAAGCTTTCTTT
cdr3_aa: CAWKPISPEAFF

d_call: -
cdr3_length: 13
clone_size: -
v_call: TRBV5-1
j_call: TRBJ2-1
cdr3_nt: TGCGCCAGCAGCTCCCTAGCGAGCAATGAGCAGTTCTTC
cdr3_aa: CASSSLASNEQFF

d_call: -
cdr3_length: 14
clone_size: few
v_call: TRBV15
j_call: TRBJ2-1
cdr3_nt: TGTGCCACCAGCAGGGGCGATACGGAGGATGAGCAGTTCTTC
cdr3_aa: CATSRGDTEDEQFF

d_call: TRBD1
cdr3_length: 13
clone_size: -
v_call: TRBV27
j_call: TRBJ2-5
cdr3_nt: TGTGCCAGCAGTTTGGCAGGGGGCGAGACCCAGTACTTC
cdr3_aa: CASSLAGGETQYF

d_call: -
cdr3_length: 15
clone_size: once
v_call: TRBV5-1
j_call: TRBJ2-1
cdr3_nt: TGCGCCAGCAGCTTGGAAGAGCGTCAAGGGGGTGAGCAGTTCTTC
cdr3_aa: CASSLEERQGGEQFF

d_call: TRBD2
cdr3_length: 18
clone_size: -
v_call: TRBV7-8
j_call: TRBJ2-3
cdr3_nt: TGTGCCAGCAGCAACCGACAGGCGGCGGGAGGCCGATCGGATACGCAGTATTTT
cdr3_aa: CASSNRQAAGGRSDTQYF

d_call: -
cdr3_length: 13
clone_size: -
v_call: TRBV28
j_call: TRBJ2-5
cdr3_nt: TGTGCCAGCACCGTGACGAACCAAGAGACCCAGTACTTC
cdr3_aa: CASTVTNQETQYF

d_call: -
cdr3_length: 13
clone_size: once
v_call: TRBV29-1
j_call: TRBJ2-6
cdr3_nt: TGCAGCGTTGAGAGCTCTGGGGCCAACGTCCTGACTTTC
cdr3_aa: CSVESSGANVLTF

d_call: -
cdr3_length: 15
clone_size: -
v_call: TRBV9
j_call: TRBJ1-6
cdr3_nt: TGTGCCAGCAGCTCCGGAGTAGAAGGAATTTCACCCCTCCACTTT
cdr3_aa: CASSSGVEGISPLHF

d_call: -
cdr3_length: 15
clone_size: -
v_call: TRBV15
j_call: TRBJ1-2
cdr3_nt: TGTGCCACCAGCAGAGTGACGGGGGAATACGATGGCTACACCTTC
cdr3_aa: CATSRVTGEYDGYTF

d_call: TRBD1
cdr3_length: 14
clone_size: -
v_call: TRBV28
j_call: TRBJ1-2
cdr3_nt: TGTGCCAGCAGAGCAGGGGGCTCGGGCTATGGCTACACCTTC
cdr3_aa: CASRAGGSGYGYTF

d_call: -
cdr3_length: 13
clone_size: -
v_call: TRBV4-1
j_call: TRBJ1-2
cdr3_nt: TGCGCCAGCAGCCAAGAGGAGAACTATGGCTACACCTTC
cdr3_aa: CASSQEENYGYTF

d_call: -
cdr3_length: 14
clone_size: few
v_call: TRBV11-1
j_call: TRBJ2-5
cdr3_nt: TGTGCCAGCAGCTTAGGCGATCGGCGGGAGACCCAGTACTTC
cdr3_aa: CASSLGDRRETQYF

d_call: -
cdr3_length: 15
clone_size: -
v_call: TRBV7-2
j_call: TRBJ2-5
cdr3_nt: TGTGCCAGCAGCTTAGATTGGGGGGGCCTTAAGACCCAGTACTTC
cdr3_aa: CASSLDWGGLKTQYF

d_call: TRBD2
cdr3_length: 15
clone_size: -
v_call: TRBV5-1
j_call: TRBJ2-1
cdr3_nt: TGCGCCAGCAGCTCGATAGCGGGAACGGGGAATGAGCAGTTCTTC
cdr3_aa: CASSSIAGTGNEQFF

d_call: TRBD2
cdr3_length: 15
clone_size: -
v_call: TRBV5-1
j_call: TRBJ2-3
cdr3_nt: TGCGCCAGCAGCGGTGGACTAGCGGGCACAGATACGCAGTATTTT
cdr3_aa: CASSGGLAGTDTQYF

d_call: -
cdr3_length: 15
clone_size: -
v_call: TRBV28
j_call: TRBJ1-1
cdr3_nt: TGTGCCAGCAGTTTAAGGGGCGGAAGGTTCACTGAAGCTTTCTTT
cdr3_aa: CASSLRGGRFTEAFF

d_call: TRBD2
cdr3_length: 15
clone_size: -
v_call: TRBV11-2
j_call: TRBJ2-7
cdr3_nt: TGTGCCAGCAGCTTAGGGGTGCGGGAGGAACACGAGCAGTACTTC
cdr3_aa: CASSLGVREEHEQYF

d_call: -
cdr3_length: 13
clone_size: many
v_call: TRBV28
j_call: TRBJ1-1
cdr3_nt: TGTGCCAGCACTGGGGCTTTGAACACTGAAGCTTTCTTT
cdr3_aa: CASTGALNTEAFF

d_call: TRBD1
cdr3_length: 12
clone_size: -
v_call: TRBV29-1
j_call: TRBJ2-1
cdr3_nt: TGCAGCGTTGCGACAGGGGGCAGGGAGCAGTTCTTC
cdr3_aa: CSVATGGREQFF

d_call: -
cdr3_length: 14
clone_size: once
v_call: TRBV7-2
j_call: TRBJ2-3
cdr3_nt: TGTGCCAGCAGCTTAGCGACCGAAAGGGATACGCAGTATTTT
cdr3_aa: CASSLATERDTQYF

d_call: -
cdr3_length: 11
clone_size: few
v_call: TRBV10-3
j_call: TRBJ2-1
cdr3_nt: TGTGCCATCAGCGCCAACAATGAGCAGTTCTTC
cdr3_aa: CAISANNEQFF

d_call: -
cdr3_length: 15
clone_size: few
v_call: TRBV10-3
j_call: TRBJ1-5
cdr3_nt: TGTGCCATCAGTGACAGGGAAGTGAGCAATCAGCCCCAGCATTTT
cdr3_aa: CAISDREVSNQPQHF

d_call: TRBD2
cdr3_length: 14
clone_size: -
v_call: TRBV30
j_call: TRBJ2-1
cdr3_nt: TGTGCCTGGAGATATGGTAGCGGGAGCTATGAGCAGTTCTTC
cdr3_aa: CAWRYGSGSYEQFF

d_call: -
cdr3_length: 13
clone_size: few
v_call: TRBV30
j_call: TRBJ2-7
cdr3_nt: TGTGCCTGGAGTGGACAGGTTCTACGAGAGCAGTACTTC
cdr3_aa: CAWSGQVLREQYF